A selection of T cell receptor beta chains follows, all from one sample in a study of metastatic and nonmetastatic thyroid tumors. TCRdb re-called the PCR reads via MiXCR. The table includes some 22,000 clones, roughly 11% detected once. Sequencing was done on a sample of blood. The receptors stem from a female donor with papillary thyroid cancer or a benign thyroid nodule (not recorded which). Some clones in this sample may be carry-over from other donors' samples. The CDR3 runs from the conserved cysteine through the conserved F or W. A D gene is named only where the DNA matches it firmly. A row's size may be missing; if present it is once, few, many or a size class.

TRBJ2-1 NA many TRBV7-2 CASSLSGVYNEQFF TGTGCCAGCAGCTTAAGCGGAGTCTACAATGAGCAGTTCTTC
TRBJ2-2 NA many TRBV20-1 CSARERGSGTGELFF TGCAGTGCTAGAGAACGAGGGAGTGGCACCGGGGAGCTGTTTTTT
TRBJ1-2 NA many TRBV7-9 CASSLGTDNYGYTF TGTGCCAGCAGCTTGGGAACGGATAACTATGGCTACACCTTC
TRBJ1-4 NA many TRBV14 CASSQGWVTNEKLFF TGTGCCAGCAGCCAAGGCTGGGTTACTAATGAAAAACTGTTTTTT
TRBJ2-6 NA many TRBV29-1 CSVDGPSGANVLTF TGCAGCGTTGACGGCCCCTCTGGGGCCAACGTCCTGACTTTC
TRBJ2-3 NA many TRBV9 CASQDSTDTQYF TGTGCCAGCCAAGACAGCACAGATACGCAGTATTTT
TRBJ1-6 TRBD1 many TRBV28 CASSPQISVILRDRPLSPLHF TGTGCCAGCAGCCCCCAAATTAGCGTGATACTCCGGGACAGGCCTTTATCACCCCTCCACTTT
TRBJ2-2 TRBD2 many TRBV27 CASGILGLAGFLDGELFF TGTGCCAGCGGTATCTTGGGACTAGCGGGTTTTCTGGACGGGGAGCTGTTTTTT
TRBJ1-1 NA many TRBV5-1 CASSPDGNTEAFF TGCGCCAGCAGCCCGGACGGGAACACTGAAGCTTTCTTT
TRBJ2-1 TRBD2 many TRBV27 CASKIISGSEKFF TGTGCCAGCAAAATAATAAGCGGGAGTGAGAAGTTCTTC
TRBJ1-2 NA NA TRBV30 CAWRGGGPEAYGYTF TGTGCATGGAGGGGGGGTGGGCCAGAGGCGTATGGCTACACCTTC
TRBJ2-1 NA NA TRBV20-1 CSAPYIYNEQFF TGCAGTGCTCCCTACATCTACAATGAGCAGTTCTTC
TRBJ2-7 TRBD1 many TRBV3-1 CASSQDGQGAYEQYF TGTGCCAGCAGCCAAGACGGACAGGGGGCGTACGAGCAGTACTTC
TRBJ2-3 TRBD2 many TRBV19 CASSTSGRAADTQYF TGTGCCAGTAGTACAAGCGGGAGGGCCGCAGATACGCAGTATTTT
TRBJ2-7 TRBD1 many TRBV2 CASRTDRGSVYKKSYEQYF TGTGCCAGCAGGACCGACAGGGGGTCGGTCTATAAGAAGTCTTACGAGCAGTACTTC
TRBJ1-1 NA NA TRBV7-9 CASSLVEGGTEAFF TGTGCCAGCAGCTTAGTAGAGGGGGGCACTGAAGCTTTCTTT
TRBJ2-2 NA many TRBV12-3/TRBV12-4 CASSEEGRTRELFF TGTGCCAGCAGTGAGGAGGGGAGGACCCGGGAGCTGTTTTTT